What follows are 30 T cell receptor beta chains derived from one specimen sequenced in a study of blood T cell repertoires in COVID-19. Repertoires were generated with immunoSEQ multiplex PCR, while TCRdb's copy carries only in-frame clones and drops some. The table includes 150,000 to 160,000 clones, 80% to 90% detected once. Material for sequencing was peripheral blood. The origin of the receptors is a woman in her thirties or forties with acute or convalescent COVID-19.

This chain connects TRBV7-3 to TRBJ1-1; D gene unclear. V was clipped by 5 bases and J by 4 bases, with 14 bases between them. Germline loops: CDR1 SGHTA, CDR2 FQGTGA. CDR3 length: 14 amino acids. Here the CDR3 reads CASSPSREGTEAFF. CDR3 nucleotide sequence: TGTGCCAGCAGCCCTTCTCGGGAAGGCACTGAAGCTTTCTTT.

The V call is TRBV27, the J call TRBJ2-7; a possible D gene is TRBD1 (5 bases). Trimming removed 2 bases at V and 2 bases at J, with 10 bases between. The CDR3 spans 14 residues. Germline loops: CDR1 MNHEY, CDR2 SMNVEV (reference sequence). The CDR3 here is CASSLRGDPYEQYF. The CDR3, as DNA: TGTGCCAGCAGTTTAAGGGGTGACCCCTACGAGCAGTACTTC.

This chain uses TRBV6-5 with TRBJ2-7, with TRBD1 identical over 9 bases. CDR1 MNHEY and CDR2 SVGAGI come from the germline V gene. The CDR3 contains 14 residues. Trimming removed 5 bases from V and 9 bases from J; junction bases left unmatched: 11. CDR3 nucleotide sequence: TGTGCCAGCAGTACTCCGGGACAGGGTGCGATGCAGTACTTC. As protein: CASSTPGQGAMQYF.

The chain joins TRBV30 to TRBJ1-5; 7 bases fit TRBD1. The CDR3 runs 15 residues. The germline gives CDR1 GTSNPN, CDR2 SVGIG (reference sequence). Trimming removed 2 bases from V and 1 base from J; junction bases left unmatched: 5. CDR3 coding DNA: TGTGCCTGGAGTCGACAGGGTCTGAGCAATCAGCCCCAGCATTTT. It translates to CAWSRQGLSNQPQHF.

CDR3 residues: CASSPTLERSYNEQFF. As DNA, the CDR3 is TGTGCCAGTAGTCCCACCCTCGAACGGTCCTACAATGAGCAGTTCTTC. The chain joins TRBV19 to TRBJ2-1; no clear D gene. CDR1 is LNHDA and CDR2 is SQIVND in the germline V gene (reference sequence). This CDR3 region has 16 residues. Trimming left V 5 bases short and J 1 base short, with 15 bases between.

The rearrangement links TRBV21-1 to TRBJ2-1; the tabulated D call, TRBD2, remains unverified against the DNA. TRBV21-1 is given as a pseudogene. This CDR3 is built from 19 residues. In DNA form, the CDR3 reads TGTGCCAGCAGCAAAAAGGGGGTTAGCGGGGCTCTATCCTACAATGAGCAGTTCTTC. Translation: CASSKKGVSGALSYNEQFF.

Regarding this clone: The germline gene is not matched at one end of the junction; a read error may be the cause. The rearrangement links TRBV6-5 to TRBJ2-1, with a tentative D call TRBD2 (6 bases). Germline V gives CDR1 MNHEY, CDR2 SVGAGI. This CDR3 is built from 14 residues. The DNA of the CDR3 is TGTGCCAGCAATTACGGGTTAGCGGACAATGAGCAGTTCTTC. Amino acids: CASNYGLADNEQFF.

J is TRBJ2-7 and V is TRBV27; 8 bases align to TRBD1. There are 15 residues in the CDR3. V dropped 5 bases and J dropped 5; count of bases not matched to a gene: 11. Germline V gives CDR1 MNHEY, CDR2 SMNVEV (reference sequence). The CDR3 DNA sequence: TGTGCCAGCAGTCCGCGGGTGGACAGGGCCCACGAGCAGTACTTC. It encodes CASSPRVDRAHEQYF.

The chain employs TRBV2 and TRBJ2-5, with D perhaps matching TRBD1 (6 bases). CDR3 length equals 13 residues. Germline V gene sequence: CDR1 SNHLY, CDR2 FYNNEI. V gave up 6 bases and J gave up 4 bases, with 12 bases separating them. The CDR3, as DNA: TGTGCCAGCAGGCGGACAGTTGGAGAGACCCAGTACTTC. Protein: CASRRTVGETQYF.

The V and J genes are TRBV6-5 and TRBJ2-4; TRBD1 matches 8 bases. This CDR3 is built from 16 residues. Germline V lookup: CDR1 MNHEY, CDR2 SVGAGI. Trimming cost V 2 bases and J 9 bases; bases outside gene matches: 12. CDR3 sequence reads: CASSYRDRSARGIQYF. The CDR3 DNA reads TGTGCCAGCAGTTACAGGGACAGGTCAGCCCGAGGCATTCAGTACTTC.

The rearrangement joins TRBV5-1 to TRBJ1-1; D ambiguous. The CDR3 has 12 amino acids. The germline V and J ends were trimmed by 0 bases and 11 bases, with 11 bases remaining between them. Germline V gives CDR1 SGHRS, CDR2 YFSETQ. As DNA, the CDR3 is TGCGCCAGCAGCTTGGCTTCGGGAGGGGCTTTCTTT. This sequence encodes CASSLASGGAFF.

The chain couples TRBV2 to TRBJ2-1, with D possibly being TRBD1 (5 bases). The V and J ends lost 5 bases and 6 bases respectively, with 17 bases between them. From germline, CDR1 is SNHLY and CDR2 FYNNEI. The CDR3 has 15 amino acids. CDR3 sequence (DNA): TGTGCCAGCAGTCCTGACCGAGCTGGGGCCAATGAGCAGTTCTTC. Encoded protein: CASSPDRAGANEQFF.

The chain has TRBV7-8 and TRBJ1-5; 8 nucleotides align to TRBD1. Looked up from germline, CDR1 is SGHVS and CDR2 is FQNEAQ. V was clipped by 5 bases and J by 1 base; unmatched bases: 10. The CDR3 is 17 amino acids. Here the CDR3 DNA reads TGTGCCAGCAGCCCCATGGACAGGGTGGCGAGCAATCAGCCCCAGCATTTT. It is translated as CASSPMDRVASNQPQHF.

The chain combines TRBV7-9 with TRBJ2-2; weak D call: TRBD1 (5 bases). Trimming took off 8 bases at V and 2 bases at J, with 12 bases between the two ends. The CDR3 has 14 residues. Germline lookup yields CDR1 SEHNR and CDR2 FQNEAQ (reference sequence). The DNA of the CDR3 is TGTGCCAGCCGAAGGGGCTTAAACACCGGGGAGCTGTTTTTT. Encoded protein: CASRRGLNTGELFF.

In DNA form, the CDR3 reads TGTGCCAGCAGCTTAGAAGGACAATTAGGAGACGAGCAGTACTTC. This encodes CASSLEGQLGDEQYF. The gene calls are TRBV5-4 and TRBJ2-7, with D perhaps TRBD1 (5 bases). The CDR3 contains 15 residues. Germline values: CDR1 SGHNT, CDR2 YYREEE (reference sequence). V dropped 2 bases and J dropped 5 bases, with 17 bases sitting between them.

CDR3 loop: CASSSTEQNTEAFF. The DNA of the CDR3 is TGTGCCAGCAGCTCGACAGAGCAGAACACTGAAGCTTTCTTT. The chain recombines TRBV5-4 with TRBJ1-1; TRBD1 is a possible D gene (5 bases). This CDR3 contains 14 residues. V was clipped by 3 bases and J by 1 base, with 10 bases between them. Germline lookup yields CDR1 SGHNT and CDR2 YYREEE (reference sequence).

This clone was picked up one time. Here the CDR3 DNA reads TGTGCCAGCAGCCCAAATACCGGGACAGGAGTTAGTTCACCCCTCCACTTT. Translated, it gives CASSPNTGTGVSSPLHF. The chain is built from TRBV7-6 and TRBJ1-6, with 8 positions matching TRBD1. The CDR3 totals 17 residues. The germline CDR1 and CDR2 sequences are SGHVS and FNYEAQ. Trimming removed 5 bases from V and 9 bases from J; junction bases left unmatched: 15.

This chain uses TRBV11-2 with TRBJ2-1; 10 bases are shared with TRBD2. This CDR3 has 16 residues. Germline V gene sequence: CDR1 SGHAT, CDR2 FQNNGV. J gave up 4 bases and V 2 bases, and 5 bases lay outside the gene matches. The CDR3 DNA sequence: TGTGCCAGCAGCTTACGGGCTAGCGGGGGATACAATGAGCAGTTCTTC. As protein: CASSLRASGGYNEQFF.

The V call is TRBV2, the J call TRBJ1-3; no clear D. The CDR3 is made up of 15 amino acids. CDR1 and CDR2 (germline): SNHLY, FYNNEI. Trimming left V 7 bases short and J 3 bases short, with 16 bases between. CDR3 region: CASNTNVQVGNTIYF. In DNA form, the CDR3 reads TGTGCCAGCAACACAAACGTGCAGGTTGGAAACACCATATATTTT.

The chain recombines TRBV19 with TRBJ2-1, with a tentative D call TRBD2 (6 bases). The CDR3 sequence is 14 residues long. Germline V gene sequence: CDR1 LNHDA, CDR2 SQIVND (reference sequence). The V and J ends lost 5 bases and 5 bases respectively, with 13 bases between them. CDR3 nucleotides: TGTGCCAGTAGTCTTGGGGGGTTAAACAATGAGCAGTTCTTC. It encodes CASSLGGLNNEQFF. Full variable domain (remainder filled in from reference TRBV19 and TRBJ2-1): DGGITQSPKYLFRKEGQNVTLSCEQNLNHDAMYWYRQDPGQGLRLIYYSQIVNDFQKGDIAEGYSVSREKKESFPLTVTSAQKNPTAFYLCASSLGGLNNEQFFGPGTRLTVL.

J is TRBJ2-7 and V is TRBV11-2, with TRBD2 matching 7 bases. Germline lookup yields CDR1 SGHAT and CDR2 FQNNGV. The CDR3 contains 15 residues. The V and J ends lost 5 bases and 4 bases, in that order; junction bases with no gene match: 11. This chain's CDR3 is CASSPPAGVIYEQYF. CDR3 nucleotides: TGTGCCAGCAGCCCTCCGGCGGGAGTTATTTACGAGCAGTACTTC.

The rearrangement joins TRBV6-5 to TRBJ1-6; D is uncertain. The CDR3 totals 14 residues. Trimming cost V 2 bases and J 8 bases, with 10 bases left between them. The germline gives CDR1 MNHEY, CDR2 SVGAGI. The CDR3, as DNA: TGTGCCAGCAGTTACGCGCAGCGAGATTCACCCCTCCACTTT. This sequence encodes CASSYAQRDSPLHF.

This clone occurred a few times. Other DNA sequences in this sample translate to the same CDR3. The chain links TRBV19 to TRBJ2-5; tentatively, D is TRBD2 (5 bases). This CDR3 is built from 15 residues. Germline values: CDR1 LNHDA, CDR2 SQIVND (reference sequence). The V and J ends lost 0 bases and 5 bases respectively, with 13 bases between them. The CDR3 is CASSIDTRVGETQYF. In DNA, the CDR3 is TGTGCCAGTAGTATAGACACTAGGGTCGGCGAGACCCAGTACTTC.

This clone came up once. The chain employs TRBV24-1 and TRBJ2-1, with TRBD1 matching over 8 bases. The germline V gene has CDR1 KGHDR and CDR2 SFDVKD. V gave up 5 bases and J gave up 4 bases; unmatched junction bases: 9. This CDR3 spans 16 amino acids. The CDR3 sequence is CATSARTGTGYNEQFF. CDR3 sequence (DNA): TGTGCCACCAGTGCCCGAACCGGGACAGGTTACAATGAGCAGTTCTTC.

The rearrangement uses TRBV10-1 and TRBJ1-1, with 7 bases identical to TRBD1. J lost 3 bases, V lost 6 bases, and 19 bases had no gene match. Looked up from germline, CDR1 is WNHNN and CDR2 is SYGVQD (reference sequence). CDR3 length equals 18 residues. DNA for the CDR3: TGCGCCAGCAGGCGGGTGGGCAGGGGGGCTTTCCTTGACACTGAAGCTTTCTTT. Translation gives CASRRVGRGAFLDTEAFF.

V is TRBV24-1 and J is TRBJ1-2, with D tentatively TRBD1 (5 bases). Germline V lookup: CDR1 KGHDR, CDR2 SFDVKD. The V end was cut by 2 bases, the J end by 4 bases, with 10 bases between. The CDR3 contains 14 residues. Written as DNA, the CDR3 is TGTGCCACCAGTGATTCCAGGGATCCCTATGGCTACACCTTC. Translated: CATSDSRDPYGYTF.

In nucleotides, the CDR3 is TGTGCCAGCAGCTTTACCGGGGGGGCACAAGAGACCCAGTACTTC. Translated: CASSFTGGAQETQYF. The J gene is TRBJ2-5, the V gene TRBV13, with 8 bases identical to TRBD2. The CDR3 is made up of 15 amino acids. Germline trimming cut 3 bases from V and 2 bases from J; bases unmatched to any gene: 5. The germline V gene has CDR1 PRHDT and CDR2 FYEKMQ (reference sequence).

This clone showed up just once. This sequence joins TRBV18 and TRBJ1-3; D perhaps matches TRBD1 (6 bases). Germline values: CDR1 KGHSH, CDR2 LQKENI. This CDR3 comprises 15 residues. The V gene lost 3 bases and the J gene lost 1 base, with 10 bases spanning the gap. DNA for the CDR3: TGTGCCAGCTCACCGAAGGGGGAATCTGGAAACACCATATATTTT. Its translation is CASSPKGESGNTIYF.

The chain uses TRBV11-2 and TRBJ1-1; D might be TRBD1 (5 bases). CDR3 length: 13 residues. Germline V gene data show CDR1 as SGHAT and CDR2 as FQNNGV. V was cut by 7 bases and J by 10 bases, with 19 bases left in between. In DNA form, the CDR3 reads TGTGCCAGCACCCGGACACCCGCGGGAGGAGCTTTCTTT. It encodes CASTRTPAGGAFF.

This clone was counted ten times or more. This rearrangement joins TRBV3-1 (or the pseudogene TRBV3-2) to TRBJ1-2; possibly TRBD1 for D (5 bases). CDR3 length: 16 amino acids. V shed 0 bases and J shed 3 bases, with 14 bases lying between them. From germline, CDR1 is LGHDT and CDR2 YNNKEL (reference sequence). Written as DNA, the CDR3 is TGTGCCAGCAGCCAAGATGGTGCGGGACGGTACTATGGCTACACCTTC. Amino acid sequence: CASSQDGAGRYYGYTF.